Sequencing of this TCR beta chain was carried out in a study of CD8 T cells in ankylosing spondylitis. Trimming took 4 bases from V and 4 from J; bases not matched to a gene: 8. Germline V gene sequence: CDR1 SGHRS, CDR2 YFSETQ. The CDR3 consists of 18 residues. Findings and limits, study-wide: Characteristic of ankylosing spondylitis blood, it appeared, was a TCR beta motif comprising about eight highly homologous variants.

This clonotype was observed at least ten times. What it binds is unknown. MiXCR was run by TCRdb on the 5' RACE reads, yielding one entry per CDR3 protein. The sample records around 540,000 distinct CDR3 sequences, 12% being singletons. The sequencing input was blood, either unsorted or a sorted T cell fraction (not recorded which). The chain couples TRBV5-1 to TRBJ2-2, with TRBD2 matching over 15 bases. This receptor was obtained from a male donor with ankylosing spondylitis. The CDR3 region has the DNA TGCGCCAGCAGCATTAGGACTAGCGGGAGGGCCTCCACCGGGGAGCTGTTTTTT. As protein: CASSIRTSGRASTGELFF.